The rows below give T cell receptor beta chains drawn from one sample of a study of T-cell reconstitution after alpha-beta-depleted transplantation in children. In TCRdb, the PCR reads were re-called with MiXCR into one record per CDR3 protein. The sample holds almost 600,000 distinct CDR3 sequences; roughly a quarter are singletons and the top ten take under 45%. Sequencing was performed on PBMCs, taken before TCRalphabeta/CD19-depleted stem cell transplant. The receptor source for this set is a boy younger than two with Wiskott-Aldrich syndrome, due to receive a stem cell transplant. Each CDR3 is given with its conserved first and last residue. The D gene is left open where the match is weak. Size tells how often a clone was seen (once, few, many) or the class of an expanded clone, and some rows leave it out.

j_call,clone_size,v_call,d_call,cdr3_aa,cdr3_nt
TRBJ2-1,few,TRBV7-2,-,CASSLARKEQFF,TGTGCCAGCAGCTTAGCGAGGAAGGAGCAGTTCTTC
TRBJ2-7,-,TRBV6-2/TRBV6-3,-,CASERAGPSYEQYF,TGTGCCAGCGAGCGGGCAGGTCCTTCCTACGAGCAGTACTTC
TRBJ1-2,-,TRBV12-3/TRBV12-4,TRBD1,CASSSPGQGRYGYTF,TGTGCCAGCAGTTCACCGGGACAGGGTCGCTATGGCTACACCTTC
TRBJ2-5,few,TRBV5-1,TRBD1,CASSYRGQAQETQYF,TGCGCCAGCAGCTATAGAGGACAGGCACAAGAGACCCAGTACTTC
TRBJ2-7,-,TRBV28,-,CASSLWGSTYEQYF,TGTGCCAGCAGTTTATGGGGCAGCACCTACGAGCAGTACTTC
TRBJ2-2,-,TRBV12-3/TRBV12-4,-,CASSLNGVGELFF,TGTGCCAGCAGTTTGAATGGGGTCGGGGAGCTGTTTTTT
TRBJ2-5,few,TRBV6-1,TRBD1,CASSNRDRAKETQYF,TGTGCCAGCAGCAACAGGGACAGGGCGAAAGAGACCCAGTACTTC
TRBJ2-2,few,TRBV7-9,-,CASSLGSITTGELFF,TGTGCCAGCAGCTTAGGGTCCATAACCACCGGGGAGCTGTTTTTT
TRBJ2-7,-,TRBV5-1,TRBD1,CASSSGTEFYEQYF,TGCGCCAGCAGCTCAGGGACAGAATTCTACGAGCAGTACTTC
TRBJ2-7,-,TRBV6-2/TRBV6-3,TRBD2,CASSFGTNEQYF,TGTGCCAGCAGTTTCGGGACTAACGAGCAGTACTTC
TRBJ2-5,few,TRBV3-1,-,CASSRRSGRETQYF,TGTGCCAGCAGTCGGAGGTCCGGGAGAGAGACCCAGTACTTC
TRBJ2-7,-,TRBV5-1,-,CASSWREDAEQYF,TGCGCCAGCAGCTGGAGAGAGGACGCCGAGCAGTACTTC
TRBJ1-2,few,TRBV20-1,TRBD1,CSARGRTGDNYGYTF,TGCAGTGCTAGGGGTAGGACAGGGGATAACTATGGCTACACCTTC
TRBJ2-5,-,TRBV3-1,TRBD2,CASSQDRYSGETQYF,TGTGCCAGCAGCCAAGATCGGTATAGCGGGGAGACCCAGTACTTC
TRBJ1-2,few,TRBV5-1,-,CASSFGRHLLANYGYTF,TGCGCCAGCAGCTTCGGTCGTCACCTCCTAGCTAACTATGGCTACACCTTC
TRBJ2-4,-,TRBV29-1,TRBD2,CSVAPGGGDIQYF,TGCAGCGTGGCCCCGGGAGGTGGGGACATTCAGTACTTC
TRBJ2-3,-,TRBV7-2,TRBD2,CASSFSGLAGTDTQYF,TGTGCCAGCAGCTTTTCTGGACTAGCGGGCACAGATACGCAGTATTTT
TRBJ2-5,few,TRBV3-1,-,CASSLRPQGGETQYF,TGTGCCAGCAGCCTCCGGCCACAGGGCGGAGAGACCCAGTACTTC